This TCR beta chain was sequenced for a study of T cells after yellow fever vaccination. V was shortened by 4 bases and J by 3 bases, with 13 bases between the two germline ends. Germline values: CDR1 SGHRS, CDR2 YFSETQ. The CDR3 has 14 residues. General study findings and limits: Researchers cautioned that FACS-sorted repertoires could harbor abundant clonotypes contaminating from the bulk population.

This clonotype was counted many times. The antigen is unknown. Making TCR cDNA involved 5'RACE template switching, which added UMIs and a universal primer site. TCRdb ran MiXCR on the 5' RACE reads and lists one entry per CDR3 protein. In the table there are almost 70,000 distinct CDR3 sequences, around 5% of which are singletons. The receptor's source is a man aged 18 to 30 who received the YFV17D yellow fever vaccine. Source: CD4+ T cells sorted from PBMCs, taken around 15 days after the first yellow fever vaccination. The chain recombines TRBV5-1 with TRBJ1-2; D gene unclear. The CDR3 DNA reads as TGCGCCAGCAGCCGAACGGCGTCCGACTATGGCTACACCTTC. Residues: CASSRTASDYGYTF.